This record covers a single T cell receptor (beta chain). Clones were read by immunoSEQ multiplex PCR, and TCRdb kept only the in-frame ones, dropping some. Of nearly 110,000 clones in the sample, about 90% were seen once. Germline assignment: CDR1 SNHLY and CDR2 FYNNEI. Trimming removed 3 bases at V and 7 bases at J, with 12 bases between. The CDR3 totals 13 residues. The data stem from a study of T cell responses to AZD1222 COVID-19 vaccine. The source was peripheral blood, collected on day 0 of AZD1222 vaccination. The TCR sequence derives from an adult in good health. The chain has TRBV2 and TRBJ1-2; D not certain. The CDR3 coding sequence is TGTGCCAGCAGTGATTACCCCCTACCTGGCTACACCTTC. Translating it yields CASSDYPLPGYTF.